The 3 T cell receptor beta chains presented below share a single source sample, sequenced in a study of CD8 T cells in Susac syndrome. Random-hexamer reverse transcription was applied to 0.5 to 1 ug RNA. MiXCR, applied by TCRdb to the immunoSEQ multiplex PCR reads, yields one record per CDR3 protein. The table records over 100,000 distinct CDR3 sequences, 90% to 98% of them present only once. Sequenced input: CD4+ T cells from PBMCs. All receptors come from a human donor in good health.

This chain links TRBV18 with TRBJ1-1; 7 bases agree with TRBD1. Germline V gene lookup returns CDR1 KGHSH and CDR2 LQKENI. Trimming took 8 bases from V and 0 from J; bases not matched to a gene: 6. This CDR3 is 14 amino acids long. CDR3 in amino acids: CASTWDSLNTEAFF. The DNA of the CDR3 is TGTGCCAGCACCTGGGACAGCCTGAACACTGAAGCTTTCTTT. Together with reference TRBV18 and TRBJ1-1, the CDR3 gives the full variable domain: NAGVMQNPRHLVRRRGQEARLRCSPMKGHSHVYWYRQLPEEGLKFMVYLQKENIIDESGMPKERFSAEFPKEGPSILRIQQVVRGDSAAYFCASTWDSLNTEAFFGQGTRLTVV.

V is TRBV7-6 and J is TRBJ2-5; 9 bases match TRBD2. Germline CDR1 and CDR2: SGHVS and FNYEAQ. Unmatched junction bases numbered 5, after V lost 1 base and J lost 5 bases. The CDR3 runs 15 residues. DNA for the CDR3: TGTGCCAGCAGCTTAGTGGCTAGCGGGGTTGAGACCCAGTACTTC. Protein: CASSLVASGVETQYF.

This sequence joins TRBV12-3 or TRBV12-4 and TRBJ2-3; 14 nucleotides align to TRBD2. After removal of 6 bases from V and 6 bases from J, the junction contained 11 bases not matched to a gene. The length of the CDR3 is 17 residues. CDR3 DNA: TGTGCCAGCAGACTCGTGACTAGCGGGAGGGCCGGGGATACGCAGTATTTT. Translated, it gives CASRLVTSGRAGDTQYF.